The 8 T cell receptor beta chains given below trace back to one sample, sequenced in a study of T-cell memory formation after mild COVID-19. TCRdb re-derived calls from the 5' RACE reads in MiXCR, one entry per CDR3 protein. Among 300,000 to 400,000 distinct CDR3 sequences, approximately 14% were seen once, and the ten largest hold 22%. The sample was PBMCs or a T cell subset sorted from them (not recorded which). These receptors originate from a man between 18 and 29 years old who had mild COVID-19 (a few samples of this study predate the infection). Cell type and time point are not known.

In its sample, this clonotype was seen many times. In DNA form, the CDR3 reads TGTGCCAGCAGCGTAGGGGCGGGGGCCCACAATGAGCAGTTCTTC. Protein: CASSVGAGAHNEQFF. The V gene is TRBV9, the J gene TRBJ2-1; D may be TRBD2 (7 bases). The CDR3 consists of 15 residues. Looked up from germline, CDR1 is SGDLS and CDR2 is YYNGEE. The V and J ends lost 0 bases and 5 bases respectively, with 12 bases between them.

The chain combines TRBV7-9 with TRBJ1-1; TRBD1 might be the D (5 bases). Trimming shortened V by 3 bases and J by 5 bases, and 13 bases separated the two germline ends. CDR1 and CDR2 from the germline V gene are SEHNR and FQNEAQ (reference sequence). There are 14 residues in the CDR3. DNA of the CDR3: TGTGCCAGCAGCTTTACAGGCAGTAGTACTGAAGCTTTCTTT. As protein: CASSFTGSSTEAFF.

The sample holds a few counts of this clonotype. This chain links TRBV7-3 with TRBJ2-1, with D perhaps matching TRBD1 (5 bases). V gave up 3 bases and J gave up 8 bases, with 11 bases separating them. In germline, CDR1 is SGHTA, CDR2 FQGTGA. The CDR3 is 13 residues long. DNA for the CDR3: TGTGCCAGCAGCTTCTTCCCAGGGTATGAGCAGTTCTTC. As protein: CASSFFPGYEQFF.

The chain is built from TRBV2 and TRBJ2-7; 8 bases line up with TRBD1. Losses at the gene ends were 7 bases for V and 6 bases for J; bases not matched to a gene: 14. The germline V gene has CDR1 SNHLY and CDR2 FYNNEI. CDR3 length: 15 amino acids. This chain's CDR3 is CASTPRTGQQGEQYF. The CDR3, as DNA: TGTGCCAGCACACCACGGACAGGGCAACAAGGCGAGCAGTACTTC.

This clonotype was seen many times. This chain uses TRBV4-3 with TRBJ2-2, with a weak D call TRBD2 (6 bases). Trimming pared 4 bases from V and 1 base from J, leaving 13 bases between. Germline V gene data show CDR1 as LGHNA and CDR2 as YSLEER. CDR3 length: 16 residues. CDR3 in amino acids: CASSPRGLLNTGELFF. The CDR3 region has the DNA TGCGCCAGCAGCCCGCGGGGACTTTTGAACACCGGGGAGCTGTTTTTT.

The table lists this clonotype with many counts. The V gene is TRBV4-2, the J gene TRBJ2-3, with TRBD1 matching 9 bases. The CDR3 runs to 15 residues. Germline CDR1 is LGHNA and CDR2 is YNFKEQ. Unmatched junction bases numbered 4, after V lost 3 bases and J lost 3 bases. CDR3 DNA sequence: TGTGCCAGCAGCCAGGACAGGGGAGAAACAGATACGCAGTATTTT. Translation gives CASSQDRGETDTQYF.

The chain uses TRBV12-3 or TRBV12-4 and TRBJ2-6; D ambiguous. The CDR3 is 15 amino acids. The V gene lost 5 bases and the J gene lost 3 bases, with 11 bases spanning the gap. The CDR3 coding sequence is TGTGCCAGCAGTCCCGGATGGGGTGGGGCCAACGTCCTGACTTTC. This codes for CASSPGWGGANVLTF.

The table lists this clonotype with a few counts. The CDR3 loop is CASSVASRGSYGYTF. As DNA, the CDR3 is TGTGCCAGCAGCGTAGCCAGTCGTGGTTCCTATGGCTACACCTTC. The genes are TRBV9 and TRBJ1-2; D remains unclear. This CDR3 contains 15 residues. Germline assignment: CDR1 SGDLS and CDR2 YYNGEE. V was pared by 0 bases and J by 4 bases, with 13 bases between.